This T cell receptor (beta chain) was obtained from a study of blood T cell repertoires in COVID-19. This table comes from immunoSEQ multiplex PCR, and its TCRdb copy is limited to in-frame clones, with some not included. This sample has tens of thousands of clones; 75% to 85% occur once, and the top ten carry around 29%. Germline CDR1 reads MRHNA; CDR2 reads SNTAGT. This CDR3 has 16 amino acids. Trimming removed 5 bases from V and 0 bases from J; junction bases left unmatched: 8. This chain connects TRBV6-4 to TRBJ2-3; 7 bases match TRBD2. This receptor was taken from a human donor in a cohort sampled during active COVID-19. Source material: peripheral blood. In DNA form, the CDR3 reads TGTGCCAGCAGTTCCGCGAGCGGGGCTAGCACAGATACGCAGTATTTT. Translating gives CASSSASGASTDTQYF.